This T cell receptor beta chain was sequenced for a study of cytomegalovirus exposure and HLA in healthy donors. Study outcomes and limitations: Based on reports, TCR beta sequences accurately predicted HLA-A and HLA-B alleles for most subjects. Presence/absence results assume similar sequencing depth per donor, which may not hold. Within an earlier analysis, most TCR beta V segments proved productive either about 87% or about 30% of the time.

This PCR relied on a set of 60 Vbeta primers and 13 Jbeta primers. Original processing notes: Around 80 million unique TCR beta chains, about 10 million of them shared, were counted by a later analysis. Profiling relied on immunoSEQ multiplex PCR, and the TCRdb table lists in-frame clones only, not all of them. V, J and clone size were drawn from that table, and D and trimming were deduced from the DNA. Here the sample spans about 130,000 clones, about three quarters being singletons. Points on this clone: Its antigen is unidentified.

Trimming removed 3 bases at V and 2 bases at J, with 11 bases between. CDR3 length: 14 residues. Germline CDR1 and CDR2: LNHNV and YYDKDF (reference sequence). Sequencing used PBMCs. The receptor was isolated from a middle-aged woman in good health and CMV-seronegative. The rearrangement uses TRBV15 and TRBJ2-7; no clear D. CDR3 coding DNA: TGTGCCACCAGCAGTGGGCAGGCGACCTACGAGCAGTACTTC. It codes for CATSSGQATYEQYF.